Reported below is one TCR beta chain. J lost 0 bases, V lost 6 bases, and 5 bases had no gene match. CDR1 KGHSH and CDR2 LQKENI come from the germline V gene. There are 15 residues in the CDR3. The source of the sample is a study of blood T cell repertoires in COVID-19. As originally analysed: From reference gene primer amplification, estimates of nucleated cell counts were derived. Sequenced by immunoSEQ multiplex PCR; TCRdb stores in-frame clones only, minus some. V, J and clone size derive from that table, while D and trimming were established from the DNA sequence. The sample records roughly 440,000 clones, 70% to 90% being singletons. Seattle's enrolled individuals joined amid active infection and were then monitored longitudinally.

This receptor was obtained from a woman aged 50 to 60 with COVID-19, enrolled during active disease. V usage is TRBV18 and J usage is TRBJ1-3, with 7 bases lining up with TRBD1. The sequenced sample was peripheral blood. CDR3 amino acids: CASSVTGDSGNTIYF. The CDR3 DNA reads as TGTGCCAGCTCGGTTACAGGGGACTCTGGAAACACCATATATTTT.